This T cell receptor beta chain is drawn from a study of cytomegalovirus exposure and HLA in healthy donors. This clone was counted between two and nine times. PCR employed 60 Vbeta and 13 Jbeta primers. Libraries were prepared by immunoSEQ multiplex PCR; TCRdb keeps only in-frame clonotypes and omits some of them. The sample yields 100,000 to 150,000 clones, roughly four fifths seen once. This CDR3 spans 13 amino acids. CDR1 is MNHNS, CDR2 SASEGT, per germline. The V gene lost 4 bases and the J gene lost 8 bases, with 14 bases spanning the gap. The receptor's source is a woman in her thirties or forties in good health and CMV-seropositive. V is TRBV6-1 and J is TRBJ1-2, with D uncertain. The sequencing sample was made of PBMCs. CDR3 bases: TGTGCCAGCAGTGGAACGGGGTCGCAGGGCTACACCTTC. Translating it yields CASSGTGSQGYTF.